This TCR beta chain was obtained from a study of T cells in Graves' hyperthyroidism and ophthalmopathy. Study-level results: The authors' 13 V-J model separated ophthalmopathy from stable hyperthyroidism.

The CDR3 has 16 amino acids. Per the germline V gene, CDR1 is KGHDR and CDR2 is SFDVKD. The V and J ends lost 6 bases and 4 bases, in that order; junction bases with no gene match: 10. TCR beta CDR3 regions were amplified from RNA transcripts. The HTBI set primed first-round TCR CDR3 RT-PCR. TCRdb reprocessed the multiplex PCR reads via MiXCR and lists one record per CDR3 protein. The table includes about 590,000 distinct CDR3 sequences, about 15% detected once. In this sample, this clonotype turned up a few times. Its specificity is unknown. Material for sequencing was blood. The TCR comes from a woman in her twenties or thirties with Graves' hyperthyroidism. The chain is built from TRBV24-1 and TRBJ2-3; 9 bases line up with TRBD1. CDR3 DNA sequence: TGTGCCACCAGTCAGACTTTACAGGGGGCATCAGATACGCAGTATTTT. This sequence encodes CATSQTLQGASDTQYF.